The rows below give T cell receptor beta chains drawn from one sample of a study of post-analysis software for immune sequencing data. MiXCR was run by TCRdb on the PCR reads, yielding one entry per CDR3 protein. The sample lists roughly 700,000 distinct CDR3 sequences, 25% to 30% occurring once. What was sequenced was blood. The receptors derive from a girl aged 5-17 years with multiple sclerosis. Both conserved end residues are part of each CDR3. Clone size is shown for a subset of rows, as once, few, many or a class of expanded clone.

clone_size: NA; j_call: TRBJ2-7; v_call: TRBV28; cdr3_aa: CASSSNLSGPNPYEQYF
clone_size: many; j_call: TRBJ2-1; v_call: TRBV29-1; cdr3_aa: CSALRGLEDNEQFF
clone_size: few; j_call: TRBJ2-1; v_call: TRBV12-3/TRBV12-4; cdr3_aa: CASSLEAGGPEQFF
clone_size: NA; j_call: TRBJ2-7; v_call: TRBV7-2; cdr3_aa: CASSEQEYYEQYF
clone_size: NA; j_call: TRBJ1-5; v_call: TRBV6-2/TRBV6-3; cdr3_aa: CASGTAYQPQHF
clone_size: once; j_call: TRBJ2-1; v_call: TRBV4-3; cdr3_aa: CASSQDLSGSYEQFF
clone_size: many; j_call: TRBJ2-5; v_call: TRBV7-9; cdr3_aa: CASSRLGRETQYF
clone_size: NA; j_call: TRBJ2-3; v_call: TRBV20-1; cdr3_aa: CSALSTSVGTDTQYF
clone_size: few; j_call: TRBJ2-6; v_call: TRBV5-1; cdr3_aa: CTSGAGEFAGANVLTF
clone_size: few; j_call: TRBJ2-3; v_call: TRBV7-2; cdr3_aa: CASHGAGGFTDTQYF
clone_size: few; j_call: TRBJ2-6; v_call: TRBV7-9; cdr3_aa: CASSGGTGTPLSSGANVLTF
clone_size: NA; j_call: TRBJ2-7; v_call: TRBV20-1; cdr3_aa: CSARDSGDSYEQYF